This paragraph covers one T cell receptor (beta chain) sequence. The J segment lost 4 bases and the V segment lost 1 base, leaving 6 bases of the junction unmatched. Germline V gives CDR1 LGHDT, CDR2 YNNKEL (reference sequence). The CDR3 runs 15 residues. These data come from a study of blood T cell repertoires in COVID-19. Study at large: Sources were T cells, B-cell-depleted T cells, or PBMCs; the material itself was cDNA or gDNA.

Original handling: Researchers report that nucleated cell counts were estimated from reference gene primer amplification. Clones were read by immunoSEQ multiplex PCR, and TCRdb kept only the in-frame ones, dropping some. Clonal size and the V and J genes are those of that table, whereas D and trimming came from the DNA. This sample has 55,000 to 70,000 clones, with approximately 87% found just once. Source material: peripheral blood. The genes are TRBV3-1 (or the pseudogene TRBV3-2) and TRBJ2-5; 7 bases align to TRBD1. This sequence originates from a man aged 60 to 75 with active or convalescent COVID-19. The CDR3: CASSQVVRQGETQYF. The CDR3 nucleotides read TGTGCCAGCAGCCAAGTGGTAAGACAGGGAGAGACCCAGTACTTC.